A single sample gave rise to the 24 T cell receptor beta chains below, sequenced in a study of response to subunit inactivated influenza vaccine. One entry per CDR3 protein results from TCRdb running MiXCR on the RT-PCR reads. The sample includes approximately 300,000 distinct CDR3 sequences, 20% to 25% seen only once; the top ten take 10%. Sequenced material: PBMCs from blood, taken approximately 20 months after vaccination. The receptors come from a man aged 45-69 years who received an inactivated influenza vaccine.

By its share, this clonotype is medium-sized. The CDR3: CSAPEKDQGVWDQPQHF. The CDR3 bases are TGCAGTGCTCCCGAAAAAGATCAGGGGGTTTGGGATCAGCCCCAGCATTTT. This chain links TRBV20-1 with TRBJ1-5, with 7 bases aligning to TRBD1. Germline values: CDR1 DFQATT, CDR2 SNEGSKA (reference sequence). The J segment lost 5 bases and the V segment lost 5 bases, leaving 18 bases of the junction unmatched. This CDR3 comprises 17 residues.

The genes are TRBV29-1 and TRBJ1-2; 9 nucleotides agree with TRBD1. The CDR3 runs to 13 residues. CDR1 and CDR2 from the germline V gene are SQVTM and ANQGSEA. The J segment lost 3 bases and the V segment lost 7 bases, leaving 6 bases of the junction unmatched. The CDR3 bases are TGCAGCGCCCGACAGGGGGACGACTATGGCTACACCTTC. Translated: CSARQGDDYGYTF.

This chain uses TRBV29-1 with TRBJ1-1, with D unclear. The V and J ends lost 0 bases and 5 bases respectively, with 10 bases between them. The CDR3 covers 13 residues. Germline CDR1 and CDR2: SQVTM and ANQGSEA. The CDR3 sequence: CSVEEGGWTEAFF. The CDR3, as DNA: TGCAGCGTTGAAGAGGGTGGATGGACTGAAGCTTTCTTT. The complete variable domain, with remaining parts taken from reference TRBV29-1 and TRBJ1-1, reads SAVISQKPSRDICQRGTSLTIQCQVDSQVTMMFWYRQQPGQSLTLIATANQGSEATYESGFVIDKFPISRPNLTFSTLTVSNMSPEDSSIYLCSVEEGGWTEAFFGQGTRLTVV.

This clonotype showed up just a few times. The chain joins TRBV15 to TRBJ2-3; 7 bases align to TRBD1. Unmatched junction bases numbered 3, after V lost 1 base and J lost 2 bases. Per the germline V gene, CDR1 is LNHNV and CDR2 is YYDKDF (reference sequence). The CDR3 totals 15 residues. The CDR3, as DNA: TGTGCCACCAGCAGAGGGGACAGAGACACAGATACGCAGTATTTT. Encoded protein: CATSRGDRDTDTQYF.

In its sample, this clonotype was seen a few times. The chain joins TRBV6-6 to TRBJ1-2; D not certain. CDR1 and CDR2 (germline): MNHNY, SVGAGI (reference sequence). V was cut by 2 bases and J by 7 bases, with 5 bases left in between. The CDR3 sequence is 11 residues long. The CDR3 region has the DNA TGTGCCAGCAGTTACCTTTCTGGCTACACCTTC. Protein sequence: CASSYLSGYTF.

V is TRBV27 and J is TRBJ2-7; a possible D gene is TRBD1 (6 bases). V was trimmed by 5 bases and J by 0 bases, leaving 11 bases between them. Germline V gene data show CDR1 as MNHEY and CDR2 as SMNVEV (reference sequence). The CDR3 is 14 amino acids. The CDR3 protein is CASSGTGSSYEQYF. The CDR3 region has the DNA TGTGCCAGCAGTGGAACAGGGAGCTCCTACGAGCAGTACTTC.

This clonotype has only one observation. At one end, the junction sequence differs from germline, possibly due to a read error. The V and J genes are TRBV4-3 and TRBJ2-1, with TRBD2 matching over 8 bases. This CDR3 has 16 amino acids. Germline CDR1 reads LGHNA; CDR2 reads YSLEER. Here the CDR3 reads CTSSRSPGLDYNEQFF. In DNA, the CDR3 is TGCACCAGCAGCCGATCCCCGGGACTAGACTACAATGAGCAGTTCTTC.

The chain recombines TRBV5-1 with TRBJ2-7; possibly TRBD1 or TRBD2 for D (5 bases each). CDR1 is SGHRS, CDR2 YFSETQ, per germline. V dropped 0 bases and J dropped 6 bases, with 16 bases sitting between them. The CDR3 consists of 15 residues. DNA for the CDR3: TGCGCCAGCAGCTTGGAGGGACGAAAAGAGGTCGAGCAGTACTTC. Encoded protein: CASSLEGRKEVEQYF.

This clonotype occurred a few times. The V gene is TRBV9, the J gene TRBJ1-2; 8 nucleotides agree with TRBD1. Looked up from germline, CDR1 is SGDLS and CDR2 is YYNGEE. V was pared by 3 bases and J by 2 bases, with 9 bases of the junction left unmatched. The CDR3 is 16 residues long. The CDR3 reads CASSAPRTGLNYGYTF. The DNA for the CDR3 is TGTGCCAGCAGCGCGCCCAGGACAGGGTTGAACTATGGCTACACCTTC. Looking up the rest from reference TRBV9 and TRBJ1-2 gives the full variable domain: DSGVTQTPKHLITATGQRVTLRCSPRSGDLSVYWYQQSLDQGLQFLIQYYNGEERAKGNILERFSAQQFPDLHSELNLSSLELGDSALYFCASSAPRTGLNYGYTFGSGTRLTVV.

This clonotype was counted between two and nine times. This chain uses TRBV5-1 with TRBJ2-1; D remains unclear. This CDR3 has 16 amino acids. Trimming cost V 0 bases and J 4 bases, with 14 bases left between them. Germline V CDR1 and CDR2: SGHRS, YFSETQ. CDR3 sequence reads: CASSLVGPTDYNEQFF. DNA for the CDR3: TGCGCCAGCAGCTTGGTTGGTCCAACGGATTACAATGAGCAGTTCTTC.

V usage is TRBV27 and J usage is TRBJ1-5; D unclear. Deletions cut 6 bases from V and 4 bases from J, with 10 bases between. The germline V gene encodes CDR1 MNHEY and CDR2 SMNVEV (reference sequence). CDR3 length: 13 residues. The DNA for the CDR3 is TGTGCCAGCAGAAGGACGGCTAATCAGCCCCAGCATTTT. Translated: CASRRTANQPQHF.

The chain joins TRBV12-3 or TRBV12-4 to TRBJ2-7, with D hard to call. Trimming shortened V by 6 bases and J by 4 bases, and 10 bases separated the two germline ends. The CDR3 is 12 amino acids. The CDR3 DNA is TGTGCCAGCAGACTCGGGCGGTACGAGCAGTACTTC. Translating gives CASRLGRYEQYF.

V usage is TRBV12-3 or TRBV12-4 and J usage is TRBJ1-5; possible D gene TRBD1, 5 bases. The germline V and J ends were trimmed by 5 bases and 0 bases, with 17 bases remaining between them. CDR3 length equals 17 residues. The DNA of the CDR3 is TGTGCCAGCAGTCGAGGTAGGGGCTGGGATAGCAATCAGCCCCAGCATTTT. It is translated as CASSRGRGWDSNQPQHF.

V usage is TRBV7-9 and J usage is TRBJ2-1, with D unclear. Germline V gene lookup returns CDR1 SEHNR and CDR2 FQNEAQ (reference sequence). CDR3 size: 16 residues. Trimming shortened V by 5 bases and J by 0 bases, and 14 bases separated the two germline ends. The CDR3 DNA follows: TGTGCCAGCAGCCCCCCGCAGATTTACTCCTACAATGAGCAGTTCTTC. This encodes CASSPPQIYSYNEQFF.

This clonotype occurred a few times. The V and J genes are TRBV28 and TRBJ2-7, with D possibly matching TRBD2 (6 bases). Germline V gene data show CDR1 as MDHEN and CDR2 as SYDVKM. The V gene lost 7 bases and the J gene lost 4 bases, with 14 bases spanning the gap. The CDR3 runs 13 residues. Here the CDR3 reads CASIKSGDYEQYF. In DNA, the CDR3 is TGTGCCAGCATTAAATCGGGAGATTACGAGCAGTACTTC.

This clonotype was picked up a small number of times. The J gene is TRBJ1-1, the V gene TRBV5-4; a weak D match, TRBD1 (6 bases). This CDR3 comprises 14 residues. V was cut by 4 bases and J by 7 bases, with 17 bases left in between. Per germline, CDR1 SGHNT and CDR2 YYREEE (reference sequence). The CDR3 bases are TGTGCCAGCAGCCCACCTTACGAACAGGGTGAAGCTTTCTTT. Translation: CASSPPYEQGEAFF.

This clonotype was seen more than once but under ten times. The chain has TRBV6-1 and TRBJ1-5; D unclear. CDR3 size: 15 residues. CDR1 is MNHNS, CDR2 SASEGT, per germline. Trimming removed 7 bases at V and 0 bases at J, with 13 bases between. The CDR3 nucleotides are TGTGCCAGCACCCCTTTTGCGGATAGCAATCAGCCCCAGCATTTT. The encoded protein is CASTPFADSNQPQHF.

This clonotype was seen a handful of times. V usage is TRBV6-2 or TRBV6-3 and J usage is TRBJ1-1, with D unclear. This CDR3 spans 13 amino acids. Trimming took 7 bases from V and 6 from J, leaving 15 bases between them. Per the germline V gene, CDR1 is MNHEY and CDR2 is SVGEGT. In DNA, the CDR3 is TGTGCCAGCAAAACTACGACATGGGCTGAAGCTTTCTTT. Protein sequence: CASKTTTWAEAFF.

This clonotype was seen a handful of times. The chain joins TRBV4-2 to TRBJ2-2, with 8 bases aligning to TRBD2. Germline V gives CDR1 LGHNA, CDR2 YNFKEQ. The CDR3 runs 16 residues. V dropped 4 bases and J dropped 7; count of bases not matched to a gene: 11. CDR3 residues: CASSPYAGGSDGELFF. CDR3 nucleotide sequence: TGTGCCAGCAGCCCCTACGCGGGAGGCAGCGACGGGGAGCTGTTTTTT.

This clonotype has just a few counts. The rearrangement links TRBV6-4 to TRBJ2-2, with D possibly being TRBD1 (5 bases). Trimming cost V 8 bases and J 3 bases, with 10 bases left between them. The CDR3 is 13 residues long. Germline V gene lookup returns CDR1 MRHNA and CDR2 SNTAGT. In DNA, the CDR3 is TGTGCCAGCCGGCAGGGTTACACCGGGGAGCTGTTTTTT. Its translation is CASRQGYTGELFF.

The genes are TRBV4-1 and TRBJ2-3; D unclear. V was shortened by 0 bases and J by 3 bases, with 7 bases between the two germline ends. The CDR3 runs to 14 residues. Germline V gene sequence: CDR1 MGHRA, CDR2 YSYEKL. CDR3 in DNA: TGCGCCAGCAGCCAAGAGCTAACAACAGATACGCAGTATTTT. Translating it yields CASSQELTTDTQYF.

This clonotype was found once. The chain joins TRBV6-2 or TRBV6-3 to TRBJ2-5, with 7 bases fitting TRBD1. The V gene's germline CDR1 is MNHEY and CDR2 SVGEGT. This CDR3 is built from 15 residues. Germline trimming cut 4 bases from V and 1 base from J; bases unmatched to any gene: 6. The CDR3 DNA follows: TGTGCCAGCAGTTTCCCCCGGACAGGCCAAGAGACCCAGTACTTC. Its protein is CASSFPRTGQETQYF.

In its sample, this clonotype was seen a few times. The chain joins TRBV25-1 to TRBJ2-5, with 9 nucleotides matching TRBD1. V dropped 11 bases and J dropped 4; count of bases not matched to a gene: 11. This CDR3 is 14 amino acids long. Per the germline V gene, CDR1 is MGHDK and CDR2 is SYGVNS. The CDR3 region has the DNA TGTGCCTCGTCACACAGGGGGCGCTTAGAGACCCAGTACTTC. The encoded protein is CASSHRGRLETQYF.

V gene TRBV28 combines with J gene TRBJ2-7; 11 nucleotides align to TRBD2. The V segment lost 5 bases and the J segment 3 bases; nucleotides outside the gene matches: 9. The CDR3 contains 16 residues. CDR1 and CDR2 (germline): MDHEN, SYDVKM. The CDR3 DNA reads as TGTGCCAGCAGTCACCACGGGGGACTAGCGGACTACGAGCAGTACTTC. It is translated as CASSHHGGLADYEQYF. Full variable domain (missing parts from reference TRBV28 and TRBJ2-7): DVKVTQSSRYLVKRTGEKVFLECVQDMDHENMFWYRQDPGLGLRLIYFSYDVKMKEKGDIPEGYSVSREKKERFSLILESASTNQTSMYLCASSHHGGLADYEQYFGPGTRLTVT.